This T cell receptor beta chain was sequenced in a study of cytomegalovirus exposure and HLA in healthy donors. Study-wide results and caveats: When analyzed later, a missense DCLRE1C variant was found to be linked to TCR beta V- and J-gene trimming. Prediction of most subjects' HLA-A and HLA-B alleles by TCR beta sequences was reportedly accurate. An analysis done earlier found most TCR beta V segments productive about 90% or about 30% of the time. Among the sequence variants, a highly shared cluster was likely an artifact of sequencing.

This CDR3 region has 15 residues. Trimming pared 0 bases from V and 0 bases from J, leaving 10 bases between. Germline CDR1 is SGHRS and CDR2 is YFSETQ. Remarks on this clone: Its antigen remains unidentified.

The PCR was carried out with 60 Vbeta primers and 13 Jbeta primers. Clones were read by immunoSEQ multiplex PCR, and TCRdb kept only the in-frame ones, dropping some. The top ten clones hold about 0.5% of a sample with under 200,000 clones, roughly 87% of them seen once. The rearrangement uses TRBV5-1 and TRBJ2-7; D may be TRBD2 (6 bases). Sequenced input: PBMCs. The origin of this receptor is a woman between 45 and 60 years old in good health and CMV-seronegative. CDR3 sequence (DNA): TGCGCCAGCAGCTTGGGGGACTGGAACTCCTACGAGCAGTACTTC. Amino acid sequence: CASSLGDWNSYEQYF.